The clone carrying this T cell receptor beta chain was counted only a few times. The authors' processing: Scientists estimated how many nucleated cells there were by amplifying reference gene primers. The protocol was immunoSEQ multiplex PCR, while the TCRdb copy is restricted to in-frame clones and leaves out a portion. That table gives V, J and clone size, and the DNA gave D and trimming. Of 150,000 to 160,000 clones in the sample, 65% to 90% were seen once. The data were obtained in a study of blood T cell repertoires in COVID-19. The wider study: The analysed material was cDNA or gDNA that came from T cells, B-cell-depleted T cells, or PBMCs.

The length of the CDR3 is 15 residues. CDR1 is SQVTM and CDR2 is ANQGSEA in the germline V gene. J lost 7 bases, V lost 2 bases, and 7 bases had no gene match. The chain employs TRBV29-1 and TRBJ2-2, with 10 bases that match TRBD2. Sequenced sample: peripheral blood. This clonotype was sampled from a woman aged 60-70 years with COVID-19, enrolled during active disease. CDR3: CSVELSGRFIGELFF. In nucleotides, the CDR3 is TGCAGCGTTGAACTTAGCGGGAGGTTCATCGGGGAGCTGTTTTTT.